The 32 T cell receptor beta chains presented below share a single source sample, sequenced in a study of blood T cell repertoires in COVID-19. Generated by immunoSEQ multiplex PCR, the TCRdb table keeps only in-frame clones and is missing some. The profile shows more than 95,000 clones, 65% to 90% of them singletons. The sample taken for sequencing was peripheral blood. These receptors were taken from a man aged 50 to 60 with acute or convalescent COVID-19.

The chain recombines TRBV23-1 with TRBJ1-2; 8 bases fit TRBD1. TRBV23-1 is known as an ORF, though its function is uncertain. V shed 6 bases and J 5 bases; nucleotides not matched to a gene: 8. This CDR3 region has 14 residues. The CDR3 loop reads CASSDRGRDYGYTF. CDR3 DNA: TGCGCCAGCAGCGACAGGGGCCGAGATTATGGCTACACCTTC.

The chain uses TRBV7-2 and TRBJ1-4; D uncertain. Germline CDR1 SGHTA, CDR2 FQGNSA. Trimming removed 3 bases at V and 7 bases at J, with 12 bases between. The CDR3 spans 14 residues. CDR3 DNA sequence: TGTGCCAGCAGCTTTACCGGGTCGGGTGAAAAACTGTTTTTT. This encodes CASSFTGSGEKLFF.

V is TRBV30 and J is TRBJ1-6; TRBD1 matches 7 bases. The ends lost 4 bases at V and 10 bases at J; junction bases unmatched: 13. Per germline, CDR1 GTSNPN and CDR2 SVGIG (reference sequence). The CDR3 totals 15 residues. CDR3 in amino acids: CAWTPQGTRGSPLHF. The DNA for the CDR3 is TGTGCCTGGACACCACAGGGGACGCGAGGATCACCCCTCCACTTT.

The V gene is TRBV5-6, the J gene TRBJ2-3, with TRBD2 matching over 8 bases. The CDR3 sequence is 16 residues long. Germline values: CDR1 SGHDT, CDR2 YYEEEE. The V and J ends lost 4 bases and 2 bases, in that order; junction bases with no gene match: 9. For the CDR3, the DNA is TGTGCCAGCAGCAGACCCGGGACTAGTCTCACAGATACGCAGTATTTT. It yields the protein CASSRPGTSLTDTQYF.

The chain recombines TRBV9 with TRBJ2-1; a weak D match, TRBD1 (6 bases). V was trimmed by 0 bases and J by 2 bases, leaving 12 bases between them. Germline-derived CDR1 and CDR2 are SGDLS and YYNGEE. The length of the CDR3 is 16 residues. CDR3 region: CASSVGLGAAYNEQFF. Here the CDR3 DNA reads TGTGCCAGCAGCGTAGGTCTGGGGGCCGCCTACAATGAGCAGTTCTTC. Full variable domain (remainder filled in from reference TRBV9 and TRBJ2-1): DSGVTQTPKHLITATGQRVTLRCSPRSGDLSVYWYQQSLDQGLQFLIQYYNGEERAKGNILERFSAQQFPDLHSELNLSSLELGDSALYFCASSVGLGAAYNEQFFGPGTRLTVL.

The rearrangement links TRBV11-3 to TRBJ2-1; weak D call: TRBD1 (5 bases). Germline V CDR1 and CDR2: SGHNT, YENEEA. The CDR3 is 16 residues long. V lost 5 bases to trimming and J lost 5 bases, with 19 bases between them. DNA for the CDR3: TGTGCCAGCAGCCGCAATAGACAGCTCTCTGACAATGAGCAGTTCTTC. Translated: CASSRNRQLSDNEQFF.

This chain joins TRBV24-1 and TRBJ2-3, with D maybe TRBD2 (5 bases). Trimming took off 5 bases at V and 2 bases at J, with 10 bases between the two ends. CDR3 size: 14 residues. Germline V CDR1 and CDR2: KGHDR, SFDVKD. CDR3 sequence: CATSVSGLTDTQYF. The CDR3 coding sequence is TGTGCCACCAGTGTCAGCGGACTCACAGATACGCAGTATTTT.

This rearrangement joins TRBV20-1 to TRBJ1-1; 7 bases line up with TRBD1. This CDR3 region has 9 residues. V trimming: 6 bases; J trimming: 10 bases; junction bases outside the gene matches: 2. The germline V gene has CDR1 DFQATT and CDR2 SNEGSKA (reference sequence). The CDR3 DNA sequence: TGCAGTGCCCAGGGGGGAGCTTTCTTT. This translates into CSAQGGAFF.

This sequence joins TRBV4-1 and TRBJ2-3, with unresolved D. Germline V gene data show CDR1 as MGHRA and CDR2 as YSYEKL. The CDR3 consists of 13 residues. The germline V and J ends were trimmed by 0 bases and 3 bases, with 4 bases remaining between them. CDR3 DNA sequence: TGCGCCAGCAGCCAAGATCGGACAGATACGCAGTATTTT. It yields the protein CASSQDRTDTQYF.

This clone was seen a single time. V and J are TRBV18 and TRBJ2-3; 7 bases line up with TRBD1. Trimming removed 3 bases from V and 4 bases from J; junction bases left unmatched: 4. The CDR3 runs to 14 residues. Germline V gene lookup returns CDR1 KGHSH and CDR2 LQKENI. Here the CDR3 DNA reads TGTGCCAGCTCACCTGACAGGGCCCCAGATACGCAGTATTTT. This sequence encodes CASSPDRAPDTQYF.

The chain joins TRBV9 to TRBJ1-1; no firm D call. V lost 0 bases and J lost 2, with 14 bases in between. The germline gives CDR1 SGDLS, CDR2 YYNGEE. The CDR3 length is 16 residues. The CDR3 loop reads CASSVGVARTNTEAFF. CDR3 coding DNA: TGTGCCAGCAGCGTAGGTGTGGCAAGGACTAACACTGAAGCTTTCTTT.

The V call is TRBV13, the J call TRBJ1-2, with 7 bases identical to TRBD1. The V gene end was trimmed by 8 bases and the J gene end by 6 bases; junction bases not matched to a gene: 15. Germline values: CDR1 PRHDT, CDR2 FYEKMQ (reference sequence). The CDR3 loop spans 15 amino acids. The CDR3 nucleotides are TGTGCCAGCGGAATGACAGGGTCGGTGATGGATGGCTACACCTTC. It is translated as CASGMTGSVMDGYTF.

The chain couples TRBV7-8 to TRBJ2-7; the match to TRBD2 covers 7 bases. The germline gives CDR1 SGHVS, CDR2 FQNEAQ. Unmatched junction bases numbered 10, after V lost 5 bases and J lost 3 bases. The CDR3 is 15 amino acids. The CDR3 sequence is CASSQEGRESYEQYF. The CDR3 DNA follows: TGTGCCAGCAGCCAGGAGGGGAGGGAGAGCTACGAGCAGTACTTC.

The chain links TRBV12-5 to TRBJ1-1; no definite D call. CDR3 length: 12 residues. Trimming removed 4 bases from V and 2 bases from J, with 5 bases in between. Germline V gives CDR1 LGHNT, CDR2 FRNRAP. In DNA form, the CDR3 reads TGTGCTAGTGGTTGGAGTAACACTGAAGCTTTCTTT. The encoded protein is CASGWSNTEAFF.

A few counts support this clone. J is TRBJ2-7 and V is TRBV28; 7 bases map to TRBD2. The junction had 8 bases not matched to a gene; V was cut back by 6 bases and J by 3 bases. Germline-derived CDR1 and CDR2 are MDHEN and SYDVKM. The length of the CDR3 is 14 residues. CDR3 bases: TGTGCCAGCAGCCCGGGTCCGGGAGGCTACGAGCAGTACTTC. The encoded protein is CASSPGPGGYEQYF.

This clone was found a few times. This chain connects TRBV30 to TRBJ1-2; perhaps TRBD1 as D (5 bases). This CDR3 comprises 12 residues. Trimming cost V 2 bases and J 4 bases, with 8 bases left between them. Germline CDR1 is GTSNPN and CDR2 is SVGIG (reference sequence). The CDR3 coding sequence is TGTGCCTGGAGTCAGGGCACCTATGGCTACACCTTC. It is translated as CAWSQGTYGYTF.

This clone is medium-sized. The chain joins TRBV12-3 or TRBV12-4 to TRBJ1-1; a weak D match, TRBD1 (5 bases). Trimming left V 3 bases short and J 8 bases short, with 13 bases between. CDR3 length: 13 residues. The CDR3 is CASSLNGGTEAFF. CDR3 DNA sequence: TGTGCCAGCAGTTTGAACGGGGGTACGGAAGCTTTCTTT.

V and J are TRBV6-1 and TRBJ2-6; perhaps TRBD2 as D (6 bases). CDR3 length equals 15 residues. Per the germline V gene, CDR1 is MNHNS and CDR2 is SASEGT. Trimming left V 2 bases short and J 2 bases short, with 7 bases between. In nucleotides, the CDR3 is TGTGCCAGCAGTGAAAGGAGGGCTGGGGCCAACGTCCTGACTTTC. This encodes CASSERRAGANVLTF.

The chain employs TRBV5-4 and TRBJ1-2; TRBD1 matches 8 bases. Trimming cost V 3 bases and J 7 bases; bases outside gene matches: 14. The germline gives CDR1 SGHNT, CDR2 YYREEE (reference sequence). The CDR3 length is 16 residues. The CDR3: CASSSGQAGKVFGYTF. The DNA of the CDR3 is TGTGCCAGCAGCTCGGGACAGGCCGGTAAAGTATTTGGCTACACCTTC.

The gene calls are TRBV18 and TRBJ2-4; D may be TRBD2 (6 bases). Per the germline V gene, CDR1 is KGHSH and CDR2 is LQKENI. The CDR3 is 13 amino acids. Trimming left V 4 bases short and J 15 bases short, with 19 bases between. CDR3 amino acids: CASSLSGERRGYF. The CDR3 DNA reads TGTGCCAGCTCACTGTCCGGGGAGCGGAGGGGGTACTTC.

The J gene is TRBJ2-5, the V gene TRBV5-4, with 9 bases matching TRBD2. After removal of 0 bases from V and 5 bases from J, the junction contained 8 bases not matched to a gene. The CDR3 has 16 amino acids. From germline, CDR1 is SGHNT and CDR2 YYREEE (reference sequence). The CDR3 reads CASSLGRGRAGETQYF. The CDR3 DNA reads TGTGCCAGCAGCTTGGGGCGCGGGAGGGCCGGGGAGACCCAGTACTTC.

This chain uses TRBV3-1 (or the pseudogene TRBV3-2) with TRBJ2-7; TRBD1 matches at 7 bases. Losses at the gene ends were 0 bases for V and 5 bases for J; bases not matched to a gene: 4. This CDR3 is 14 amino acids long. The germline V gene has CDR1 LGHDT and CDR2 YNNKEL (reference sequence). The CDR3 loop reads CASSQEGGGNEQYF. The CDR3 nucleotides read TGTGCCAGCAGCCAAGAAGGGGGCGGAAACGAGCAGTACTTC.

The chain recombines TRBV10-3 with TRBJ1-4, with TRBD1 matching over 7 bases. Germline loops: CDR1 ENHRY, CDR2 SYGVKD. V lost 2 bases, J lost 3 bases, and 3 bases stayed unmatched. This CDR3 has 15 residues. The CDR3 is CAISEGQVPNEKLFF. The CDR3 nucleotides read TGTGCCATCAGTGAGGGACAGGTCCCTAATGAAAAACTGTTTTTT.

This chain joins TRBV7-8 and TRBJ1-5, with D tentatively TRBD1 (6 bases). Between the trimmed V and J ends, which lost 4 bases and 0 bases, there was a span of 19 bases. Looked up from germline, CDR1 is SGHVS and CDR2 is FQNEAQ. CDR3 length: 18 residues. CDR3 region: CASSSDRPNEYSNQPQHF. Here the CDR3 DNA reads TGTGCCAGCAGCTCCGACAGGCCGAACGAATATAGCAATCAGCCCCAGCATTTT.

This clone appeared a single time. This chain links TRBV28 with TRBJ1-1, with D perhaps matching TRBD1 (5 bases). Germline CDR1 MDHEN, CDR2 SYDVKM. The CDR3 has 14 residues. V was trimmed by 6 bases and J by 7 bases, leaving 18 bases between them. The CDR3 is CASSLPGKGFEAFF. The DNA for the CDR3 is TGTGCCAGCAGCCTTCCAGGAAAGGGGTTTGAAGCTTTCTTT.

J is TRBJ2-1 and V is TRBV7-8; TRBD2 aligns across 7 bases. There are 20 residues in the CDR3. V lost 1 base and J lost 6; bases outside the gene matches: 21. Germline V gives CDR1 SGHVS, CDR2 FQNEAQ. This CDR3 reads CASSLGGQGQGASGINEQFF. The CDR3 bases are TGTGCCAGCAGCTTAGGAGGTCAGGGCCAAGGGGCTAGCGGCATCAATGAGCAGTTCTTC.

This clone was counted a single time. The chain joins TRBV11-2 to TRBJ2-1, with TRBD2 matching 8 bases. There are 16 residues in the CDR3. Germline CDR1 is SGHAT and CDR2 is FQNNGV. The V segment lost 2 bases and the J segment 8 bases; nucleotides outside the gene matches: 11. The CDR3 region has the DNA TGTGCCAGCAGCTTATCGCTCGCCGGGGGGGCCGATGAGCAGTTCTTC. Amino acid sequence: CASSLSLAGGADEQFF.

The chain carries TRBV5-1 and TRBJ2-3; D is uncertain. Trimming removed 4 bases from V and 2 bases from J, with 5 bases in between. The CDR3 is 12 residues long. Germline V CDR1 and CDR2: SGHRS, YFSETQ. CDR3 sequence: CASSLNTDTQYF. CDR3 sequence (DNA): TGCGCCAGCAGCCTAAACACAGATACGCAGTATTTT.

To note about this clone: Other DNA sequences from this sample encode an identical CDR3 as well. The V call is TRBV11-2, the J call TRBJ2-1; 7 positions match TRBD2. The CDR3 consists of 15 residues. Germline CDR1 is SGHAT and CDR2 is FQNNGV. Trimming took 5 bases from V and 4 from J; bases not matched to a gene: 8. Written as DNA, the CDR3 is TGTGCCAGCAGCCCAGGCCTAGCGGCTTACAATGAGCAGTTCTTC. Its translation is CASSPGLAAYNEQFF.

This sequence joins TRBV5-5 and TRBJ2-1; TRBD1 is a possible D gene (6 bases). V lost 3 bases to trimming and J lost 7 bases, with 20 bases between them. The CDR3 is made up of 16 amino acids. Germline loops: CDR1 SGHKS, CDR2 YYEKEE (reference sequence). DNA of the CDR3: TGTGCCAGCAGCTCCCAGGGGTCATCCGCTTGGAATGAGCAGTTCTTC. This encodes CASSSQGSSAWNEQFF.

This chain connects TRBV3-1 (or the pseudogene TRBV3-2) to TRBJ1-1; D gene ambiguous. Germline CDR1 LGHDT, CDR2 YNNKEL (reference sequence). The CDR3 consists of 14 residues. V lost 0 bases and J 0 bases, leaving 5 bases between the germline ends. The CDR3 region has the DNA TGTGCCAGCAGCCAAGAGGCCCTGAACACTGAAGCTTTCTTT. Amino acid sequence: CASSQEALNTEAFF.

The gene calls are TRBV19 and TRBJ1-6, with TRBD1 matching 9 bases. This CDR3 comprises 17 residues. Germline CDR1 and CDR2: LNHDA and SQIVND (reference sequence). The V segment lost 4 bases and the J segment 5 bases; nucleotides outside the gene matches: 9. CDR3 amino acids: CASSTRTGVPNNSPLHF. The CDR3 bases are TGTGCCAGTAGTACCCGGACAGGGGTACCTAATAATTCACCCCTCCACTTT.